This TCR beta chain was identified in a study of CD8+CD57+ T cells in acquired aplastic anemia. Looking at the study overall: An average of roughly 3.2 ug of DNA was obtained from sorted CD4+ and CD8+ cells.

Investigators profiled TCR beta VDJ and CDR3 from genomic DNA template. TCRdb independently ran MiXCR on the reads; one entry per CDR3 protein. The table shows more than 150,000 distinct CDR3 sequences, with 46% occurring only once. The V gene lost 3 bases and the J gene lost 2 bases, with 7 bases spanning the gap. CDR3 size: 13 residues. Per the germline V gene, CDR1 is KGHSH and CDR2 is LQKENI. Notes on the study in general: Statistical testing detected no significant gap in CD8+ Simpson's diversity between patients and controls. Around 27 CD8+ CDR3 sequences occurred in both the patients and the controls.

As regards this clonotype: Its antigen is not identified.

The chain couples TRBV18 to TRBJ2-5; D gene ambiguous. Sequences were obtained from sorted CD4+, CD8+, or CD8+CD57+ T cells (not recorded which) from PBMCs. This clonotype was obtained from a human donor in good health. CDR3 amino acids: CASSPSRQETQYF. The CDR3 DNA is TGTGCCAGCTCACCTTCCAGACAAGAGACCCAGTACTTC.